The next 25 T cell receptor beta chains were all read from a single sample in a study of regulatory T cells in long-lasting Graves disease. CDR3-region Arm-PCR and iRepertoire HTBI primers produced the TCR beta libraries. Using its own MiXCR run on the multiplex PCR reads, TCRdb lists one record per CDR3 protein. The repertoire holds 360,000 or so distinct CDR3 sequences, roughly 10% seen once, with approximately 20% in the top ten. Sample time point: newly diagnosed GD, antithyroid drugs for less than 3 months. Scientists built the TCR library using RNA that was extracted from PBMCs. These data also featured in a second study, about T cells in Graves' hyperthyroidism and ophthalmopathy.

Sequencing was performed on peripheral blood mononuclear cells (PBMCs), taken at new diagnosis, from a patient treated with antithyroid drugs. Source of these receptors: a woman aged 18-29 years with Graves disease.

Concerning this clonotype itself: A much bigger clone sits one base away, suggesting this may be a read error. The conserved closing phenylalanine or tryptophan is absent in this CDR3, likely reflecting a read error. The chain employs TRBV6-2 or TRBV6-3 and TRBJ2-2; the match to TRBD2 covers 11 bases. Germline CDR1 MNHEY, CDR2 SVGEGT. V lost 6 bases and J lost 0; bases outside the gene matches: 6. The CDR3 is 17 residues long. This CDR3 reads CASRPLAGGSNTGELFS. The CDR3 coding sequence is TGTGCCAGCAGACCCCTAGCGGGAGGCTCGAACACCGGGGAGCTGTTTTCT.

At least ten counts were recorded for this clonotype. The CDR3 is CASSLPVRKQLNTEAFF. CDR3 DNA sequence: TGTGCCAGCAGCTTACCTGTACGAAAACAGTTAAACACTGAAGCTTTCTTT. The chain employs TRBV7-9 and TRBJ1-1; D not certain. CDR3 size: 17 residues. Per the germline V gene, CDR1 is SEHNR and CDR2 is FQNEAQ (reference sequence). V dropped 2 bases and J dropped 2 bases, with 18 bases sitting between them.

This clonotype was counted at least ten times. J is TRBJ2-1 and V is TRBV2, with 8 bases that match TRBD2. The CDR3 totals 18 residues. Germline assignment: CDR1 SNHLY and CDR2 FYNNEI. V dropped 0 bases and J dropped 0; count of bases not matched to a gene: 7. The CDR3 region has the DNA TGTGCCAGCAGTGAAGCCCACCTACTAGCGGACTCCTACAATGAGCAGTTCTTC. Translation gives CASSEAHLLADSYNEQFF. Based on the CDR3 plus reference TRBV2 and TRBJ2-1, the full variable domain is EPEVTQTPSHQVTQMGQEVILRCVPISNHLYFYWYRQILGQKVEFLVSFYNNEISEKSEIFDDQFSVERPDGSNFTLKIRSTKLEDSAMYFCASSEAHLLADSYNEQFFGPGTRLTVL.

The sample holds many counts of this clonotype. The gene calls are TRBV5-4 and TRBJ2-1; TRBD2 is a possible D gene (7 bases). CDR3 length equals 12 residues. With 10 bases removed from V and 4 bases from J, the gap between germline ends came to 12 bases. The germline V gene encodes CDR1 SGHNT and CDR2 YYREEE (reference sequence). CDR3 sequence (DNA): TGTGCCCTGCGGGGGCAATACAATGAGCAGTTCTTC. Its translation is CALRGQYNEQFF.

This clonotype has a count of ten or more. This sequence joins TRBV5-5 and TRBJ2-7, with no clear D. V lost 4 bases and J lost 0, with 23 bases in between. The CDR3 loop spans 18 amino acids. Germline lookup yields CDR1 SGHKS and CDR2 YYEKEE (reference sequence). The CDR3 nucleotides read TGTGCCAGCAGCCGATTACTCGCAGGAAGTTATGACTCCTACGAGCAGTACTTC. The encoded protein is CASSRLLAGSYDSYEQYF.

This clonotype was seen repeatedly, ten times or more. The CDR3 DNA reads as TGTGCCAGCAGCTTATCGGACTACAATGAGCAGTTCTTC. Its protein product is CASSLSDYNEQFF. This chain links TRBV7-9 with TRBJ2-1, with D uncertain. V gave up 2 bases and J gave up 3 bases, with 5 bases separating them. The CDR3 extends over 13 amino acids. Germline-derived CDR1 and CDR2 are SEHNR and FQNEAQ (reference sequence).

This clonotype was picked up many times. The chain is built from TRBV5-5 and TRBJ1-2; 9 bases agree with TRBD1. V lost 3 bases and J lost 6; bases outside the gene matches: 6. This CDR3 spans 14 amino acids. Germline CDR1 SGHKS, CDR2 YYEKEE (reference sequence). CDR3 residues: CASSWNRGRNGYTF. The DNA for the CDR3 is TGTGCCAGCAGCTGGAACAGGGGGCGGAATGGCTACACCTTC.

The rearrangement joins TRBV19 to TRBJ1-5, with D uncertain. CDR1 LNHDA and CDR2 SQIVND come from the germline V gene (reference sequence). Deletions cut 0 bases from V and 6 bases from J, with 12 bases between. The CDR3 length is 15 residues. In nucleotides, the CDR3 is TGTGCCAGTAGTATAGAGGCGGGAAGGCGTCAGCCCCAGCATTTT. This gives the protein CASSIEAGRRQPQHF.

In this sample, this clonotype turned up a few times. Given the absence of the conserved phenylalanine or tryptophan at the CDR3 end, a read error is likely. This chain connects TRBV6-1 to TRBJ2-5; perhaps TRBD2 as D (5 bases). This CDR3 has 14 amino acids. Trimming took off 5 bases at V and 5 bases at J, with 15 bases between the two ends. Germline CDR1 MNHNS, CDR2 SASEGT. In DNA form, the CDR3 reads TGTGCCAGCAGTCTTCATGCGGGCAAGGAGACCCAGTACTCC. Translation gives CASSLHAGKETQYS.

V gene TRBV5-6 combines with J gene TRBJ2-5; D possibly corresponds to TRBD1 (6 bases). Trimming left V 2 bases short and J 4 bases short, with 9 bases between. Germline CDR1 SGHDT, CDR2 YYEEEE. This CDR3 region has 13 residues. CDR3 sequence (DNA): TGTGCCAGCAGCTTCACAGGGCGAGAGACCCAGTACTTC. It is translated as CASSFTGRETQYF.

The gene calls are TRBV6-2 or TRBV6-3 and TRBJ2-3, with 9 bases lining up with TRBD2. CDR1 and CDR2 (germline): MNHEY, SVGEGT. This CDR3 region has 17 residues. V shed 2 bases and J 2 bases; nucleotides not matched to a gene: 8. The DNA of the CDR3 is TGTGCCAGCAGTTACGCAGCGCCGGGACTAGCCACAGATACGCAGTATTTT. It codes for CASSYAAPGLATDTQYF.

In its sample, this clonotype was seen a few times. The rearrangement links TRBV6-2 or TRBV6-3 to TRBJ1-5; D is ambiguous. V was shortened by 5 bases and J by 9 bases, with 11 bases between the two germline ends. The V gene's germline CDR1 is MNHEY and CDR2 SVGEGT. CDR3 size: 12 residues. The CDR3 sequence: CASSEAPWPQHF. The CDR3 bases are TGTGCCAGCAGTGAGGCCCCTTGGCCCCAGCATTTT.

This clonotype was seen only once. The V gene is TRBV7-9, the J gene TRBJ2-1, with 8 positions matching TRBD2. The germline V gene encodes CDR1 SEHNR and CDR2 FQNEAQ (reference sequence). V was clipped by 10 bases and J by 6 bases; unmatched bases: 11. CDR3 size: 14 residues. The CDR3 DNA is TGTGCCATCTCGGGGGGGCCCGGGGTCAATGAGCAGTTCTTC. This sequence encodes CAISGGPGVNEQFF. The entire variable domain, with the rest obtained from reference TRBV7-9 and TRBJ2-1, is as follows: DTGVSQNPRHKITKRGQNVTFRCDPISEHNRLYWYRQTLGQGPEFLTYFQNEAQLEKSRLLSDRFSAERPKGSFSTLEIQRTEQGDSAMYLCAISGGPGVNEQFFGPGTRLTVL.

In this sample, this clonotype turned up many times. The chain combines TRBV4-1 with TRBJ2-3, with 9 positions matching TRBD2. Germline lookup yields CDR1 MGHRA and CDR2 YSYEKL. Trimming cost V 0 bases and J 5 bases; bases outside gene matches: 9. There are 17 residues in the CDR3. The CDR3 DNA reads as TGCGCCAGCAGCCAAGAGGGGTCCGGACTAGCGTTAGATACGCAGTATTTT. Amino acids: CASSQEGSGLALDTQYF.

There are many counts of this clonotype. The CDR3 here is CSAGKDRQETQYF. CDR3 sequence (DNA): TGCAGTGCCGGAAAGGACAGGCAAGAGACCCAGTACTTC. The chain combines TRBV20-1 with TRBJ2-5; 7 positions match TRBD1. The CDR3 spans 13 residues. CDR1 is DFQATT and CDR2 is SNEGSKA in the germline V gene (reference sequence). The V gene end was trimmed by 6 bases and the J gene end by 2 bases; junction bases not matched to a gene: 6.

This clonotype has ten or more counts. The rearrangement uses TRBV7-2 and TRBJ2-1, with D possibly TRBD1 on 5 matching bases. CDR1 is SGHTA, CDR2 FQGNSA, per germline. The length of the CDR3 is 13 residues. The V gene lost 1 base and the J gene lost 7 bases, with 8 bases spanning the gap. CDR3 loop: CASSLDAGNEQFF. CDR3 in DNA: TGTGCCAGCAGCTTAGATGCAGGGAATGAGCAGTTCTTC. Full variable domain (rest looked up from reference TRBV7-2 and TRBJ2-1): GAGVSQSPSNKVTEKGKDVELRCDPISGHTALYWYRQSLGQGLEFLIYFQGNSAPDKSGLPSDRFSAERTGGSVSTLTIQRTQQEDSAVYLCASSLDAGNEQFFGPGTRLTVL.

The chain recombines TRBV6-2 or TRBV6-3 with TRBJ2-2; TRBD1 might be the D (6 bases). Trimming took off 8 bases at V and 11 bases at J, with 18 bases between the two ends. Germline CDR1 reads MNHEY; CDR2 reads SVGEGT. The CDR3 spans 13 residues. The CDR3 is CASSAQDRLELFF. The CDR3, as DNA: TGTGCCAGCTCGGCACAAGACAGGCTCGAGCTGTTTTTT.

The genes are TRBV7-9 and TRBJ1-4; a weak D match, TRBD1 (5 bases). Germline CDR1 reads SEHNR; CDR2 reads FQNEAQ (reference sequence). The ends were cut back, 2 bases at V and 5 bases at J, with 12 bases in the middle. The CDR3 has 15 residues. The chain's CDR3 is CASSLSGTPNEKLFF. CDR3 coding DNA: TGTGCCAGCAGCTTATCCGGGACCCCAAATGAAAAACTGTTTTTT.

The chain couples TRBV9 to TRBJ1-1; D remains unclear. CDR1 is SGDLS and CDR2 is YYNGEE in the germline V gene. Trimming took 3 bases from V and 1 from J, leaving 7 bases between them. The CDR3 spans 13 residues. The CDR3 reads CASSAGTNTEAFF. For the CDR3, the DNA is TGTGCCAGCAGCGCGGGAACGAACACTGAAGCTTTCTTT. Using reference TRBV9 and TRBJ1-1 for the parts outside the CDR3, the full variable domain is DSGVTQTPKHLITATGQRVTLRCSPRSGDLSVYWYQQSLDQGLQFLIQYYNGEERAKGNILERFSAQQFPDLHSELNLSSLELGDSALYFCASSAGTNTEAFFGQGTRLTVV.

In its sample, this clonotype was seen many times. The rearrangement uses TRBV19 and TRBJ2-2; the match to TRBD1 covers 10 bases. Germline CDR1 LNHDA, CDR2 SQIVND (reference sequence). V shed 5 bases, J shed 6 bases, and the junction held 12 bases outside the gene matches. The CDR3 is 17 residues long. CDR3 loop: CASSDLLRTGGSGELFF. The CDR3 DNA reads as TGTGCCAGTAGTGACCTCCTACGGACAGGGGGGTCCGGGGAGCTGTTTTTT. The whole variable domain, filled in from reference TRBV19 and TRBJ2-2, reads DGGITQSPKYLFRKEGQNVTLSCEQNLNHDAMYWYRQDPGQGLRLIYYSQIVNDFQKGDIAEGYSVSREKKESFPLTVTSAQKNPTAFYLCASSDLLRTGGSGELFFGEGSRLTVL.

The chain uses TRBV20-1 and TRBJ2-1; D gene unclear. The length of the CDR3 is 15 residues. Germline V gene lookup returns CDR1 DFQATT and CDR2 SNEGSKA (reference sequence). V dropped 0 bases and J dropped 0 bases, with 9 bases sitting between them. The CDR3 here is CSARDPSHSYNEQFF. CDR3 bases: TGCAGTGCTAGAGATCCAAGCCACTCCTACAATGAGCAGTTCTTC.

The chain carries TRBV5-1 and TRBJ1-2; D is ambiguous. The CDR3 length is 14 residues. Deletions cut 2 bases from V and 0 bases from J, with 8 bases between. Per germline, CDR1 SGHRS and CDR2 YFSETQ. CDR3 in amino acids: CASSFEWTNYGYTF. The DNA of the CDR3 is TGCGCCAGCAGCTTTGAATGGACTAACTATGGCTACACCTTC.

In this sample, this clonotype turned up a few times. CDR3 bases: TGTGCCAGCAGCTCGCCAGAGGGGACCTCCTACAATGAGCAGTTCTTC. It yields the protein CASSSPEGTSYNEQFF. The chain carries TRBV9 and TRBJ2-1; D tentatively fits TRBD1 or TRBD2 (5 bases each). The germline V gene has CDR1 SGDLS and CDR2 YYNGEE. The CDR3 extends over 16 amino acids. Trimming stripped 4 bases from V and 0 bases from J, with 14 bases between.

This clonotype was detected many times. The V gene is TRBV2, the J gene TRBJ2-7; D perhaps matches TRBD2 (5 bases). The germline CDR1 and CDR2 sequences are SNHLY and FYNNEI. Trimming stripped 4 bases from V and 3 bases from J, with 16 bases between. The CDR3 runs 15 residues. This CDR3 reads CASSVARVSFYEQYF. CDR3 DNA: TGTGCCAGCAGTGTAGCGAGGGTCTCATTCTACGAGCAGTACTTC.

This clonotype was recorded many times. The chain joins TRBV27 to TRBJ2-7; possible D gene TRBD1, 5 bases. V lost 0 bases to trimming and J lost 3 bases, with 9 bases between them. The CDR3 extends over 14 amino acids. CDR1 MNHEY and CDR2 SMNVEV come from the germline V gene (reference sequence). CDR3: CASSLSTGFYEQYF. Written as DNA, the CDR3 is TGTGCCAGCAGTTTATCAACAGGCTTCTACGAGCAGTACTTC.